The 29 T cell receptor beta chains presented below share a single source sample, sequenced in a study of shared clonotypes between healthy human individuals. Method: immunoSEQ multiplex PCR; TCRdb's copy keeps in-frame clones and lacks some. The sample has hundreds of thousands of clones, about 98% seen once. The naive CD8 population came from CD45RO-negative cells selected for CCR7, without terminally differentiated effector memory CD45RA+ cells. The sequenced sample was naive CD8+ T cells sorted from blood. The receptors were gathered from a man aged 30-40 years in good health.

CDR3 loop: CASSQDRMADAEAFF. The CDR3, as DNA: TGTGCCAGCAGCCAAGACAGAATGGCCGACGCTGAAGCTTTCTTT. The chain joins TRBV4-2 to TRBJ1-1; D ambiguous. Germline lookup yields CDR1 LGHNA and CDR2 YNFKEQ. The CDR3 runs 15 residues. V gave up 0 bases and J gave up 6 bases, with 14 bases separating them.

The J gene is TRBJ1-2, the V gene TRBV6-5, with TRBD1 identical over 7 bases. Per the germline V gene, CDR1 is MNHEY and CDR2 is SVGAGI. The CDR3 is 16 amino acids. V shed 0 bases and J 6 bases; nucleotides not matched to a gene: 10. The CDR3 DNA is TGTGCCAGCAGTTACTCGGGGACAGCCCCTGGGGATGGCTACACCTTC. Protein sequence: CASSYSGTAPGDGYTF.

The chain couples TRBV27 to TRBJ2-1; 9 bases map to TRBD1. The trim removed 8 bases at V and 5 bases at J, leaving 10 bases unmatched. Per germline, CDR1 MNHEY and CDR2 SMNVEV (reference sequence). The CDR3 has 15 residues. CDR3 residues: CASGNPGQGNNEQFF. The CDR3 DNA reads TGTGCCAGCGGAAACCCGGGACAGGGCAACAATGAGCAGTTCTTC.

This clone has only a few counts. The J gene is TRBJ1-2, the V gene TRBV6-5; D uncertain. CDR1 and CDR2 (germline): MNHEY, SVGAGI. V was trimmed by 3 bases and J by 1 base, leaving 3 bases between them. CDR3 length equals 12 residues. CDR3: CASSYGNYGYTF. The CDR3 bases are TGTGCCAGCAGTTATGGTAACTATGGCTACACCTTC.

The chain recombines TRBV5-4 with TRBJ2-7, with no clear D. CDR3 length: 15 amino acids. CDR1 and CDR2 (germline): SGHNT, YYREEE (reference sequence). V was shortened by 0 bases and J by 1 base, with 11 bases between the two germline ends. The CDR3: CASSLVGVGSYEQYF. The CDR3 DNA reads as TGTGCCAGCAGCTTGGTTGGGGTAGGGTCCTACGAGCAGTACTTC.

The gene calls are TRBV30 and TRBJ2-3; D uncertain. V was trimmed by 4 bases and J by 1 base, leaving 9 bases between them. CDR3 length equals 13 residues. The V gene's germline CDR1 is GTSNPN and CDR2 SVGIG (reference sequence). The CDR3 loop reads CAWKLGGTDTQYF. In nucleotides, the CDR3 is TGTGCCTGGAAACTTGGCGGCACAGATACGCAGTATTTT. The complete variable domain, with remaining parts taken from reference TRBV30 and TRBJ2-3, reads SQTIHQWPATLVQPVGSPLSLECTVEGTSNPNLYWYRQAAGRGLQLLFYSVGIGQISSEVPQNLSASRPQDRQFILSSKKLLLSDSGFYLCAWKLGGTDTQYFGPGTRLTVL.

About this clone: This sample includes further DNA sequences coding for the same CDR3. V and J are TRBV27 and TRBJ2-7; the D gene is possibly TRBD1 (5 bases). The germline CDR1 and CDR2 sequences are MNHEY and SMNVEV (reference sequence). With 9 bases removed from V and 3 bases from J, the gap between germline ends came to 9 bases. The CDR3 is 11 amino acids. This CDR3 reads CASTQGYEQYF. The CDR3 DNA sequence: TGTGCCAGTACTCAGGGCTACGAGCAGTACTTC.

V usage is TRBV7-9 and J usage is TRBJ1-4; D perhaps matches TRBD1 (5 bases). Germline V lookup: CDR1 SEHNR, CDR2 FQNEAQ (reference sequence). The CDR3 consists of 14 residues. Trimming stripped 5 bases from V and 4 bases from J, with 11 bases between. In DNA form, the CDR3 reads TGTGCCAGCAGCCCCAGGGAAAGTAATGAAAAACTGTTTTTT. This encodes CASSPRESNEKLFF. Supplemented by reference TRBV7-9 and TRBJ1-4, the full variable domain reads DTGVSQNPRHKITKRGQNVTFRCDPISEHNRLYWYRQTLGQGPEFLTYFQNEAQLEKSRLLSDRFSAERPKGSFSTLEIQRTEQGDSAMYLCASSPRESNEKLFFGSGTQLSVL.

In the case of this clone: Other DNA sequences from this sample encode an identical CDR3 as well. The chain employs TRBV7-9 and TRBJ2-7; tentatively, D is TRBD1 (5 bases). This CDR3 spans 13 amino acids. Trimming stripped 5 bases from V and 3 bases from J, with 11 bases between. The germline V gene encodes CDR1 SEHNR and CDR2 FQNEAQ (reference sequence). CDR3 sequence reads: CASSPLDSYEQYF. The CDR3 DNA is TGTGCCAGCAGCCCCCTAGACAGCTACGAGCAGTACTTC.

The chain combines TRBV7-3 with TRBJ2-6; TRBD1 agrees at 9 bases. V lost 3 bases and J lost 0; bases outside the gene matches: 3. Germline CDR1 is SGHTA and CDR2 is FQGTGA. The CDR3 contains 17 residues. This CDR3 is CASSFSGQGSGANVLTF. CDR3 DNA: TGTGCCAGCAGCTTCTCGGGACAGGGCTCTGGGGCCAACGTCCTGACTTTC.

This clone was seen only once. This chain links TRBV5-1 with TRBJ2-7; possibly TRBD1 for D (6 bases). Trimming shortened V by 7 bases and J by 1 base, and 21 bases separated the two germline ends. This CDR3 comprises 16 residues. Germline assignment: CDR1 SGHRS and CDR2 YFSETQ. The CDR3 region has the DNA TGCGCCAGCTTGCGACCGAAAGGACAGCCGTCCTACGAGCAGTACTTC. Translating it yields CASLRPKGQPSYEQYF.

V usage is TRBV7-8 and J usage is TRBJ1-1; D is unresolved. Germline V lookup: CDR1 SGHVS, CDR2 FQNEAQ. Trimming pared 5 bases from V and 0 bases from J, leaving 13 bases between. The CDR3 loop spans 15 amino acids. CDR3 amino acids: CASSRSRALNTEAFF. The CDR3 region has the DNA TGTGCCAGCAGCAGATCCCGGGCCTTGAACACTGAAGCTTTCTTT.

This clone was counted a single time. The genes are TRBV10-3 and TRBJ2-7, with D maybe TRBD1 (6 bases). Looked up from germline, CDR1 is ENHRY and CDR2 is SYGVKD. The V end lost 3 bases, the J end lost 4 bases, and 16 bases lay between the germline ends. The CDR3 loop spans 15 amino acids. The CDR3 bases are TGTGCCATCAGTGATCCCCCAGGGGTAGATTACGAGCAGTACTTC. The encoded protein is CAISDPPGVDYEQYF.

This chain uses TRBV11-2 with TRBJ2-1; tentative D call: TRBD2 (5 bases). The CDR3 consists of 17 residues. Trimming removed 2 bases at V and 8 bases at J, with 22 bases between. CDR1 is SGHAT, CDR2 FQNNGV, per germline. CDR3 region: CASSLRSGGPLWHEQFF. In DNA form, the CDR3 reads TGTGCCAGCAGCTTAAGGAGCGGAGGACCCCTTTGGCATGAGCAGTTCTTC.

DNA for the CDR3: TGTGCCAGCAGTGATCTCGCGGGGCCCCTTCAAGAGACCCAGTACTTC. Translation: CASSDLAGPLQETQYF. The chain is built from TRBV6-1 and TRBJ2-5; weak D call: TRBD2 (6 bases). The germline V and J ends were trimmed by 3 bases and 2 bases, with 16 bases remaining between them. This CDR3 spans 16 amino acids. CDR1 and CDR2 (germline): MNHNS, SASEGT.

CDR3 in amino acids: CASSSLLRTADNEQYF. The DNA for the CDR3 is TGTGCCAGCAGTTCACTTCTCCGGACTGCCGACAACGAGCAGTACTTC. This rearrangement joins TRBV27 to TRBJ2-7, with D possibly being TRBD2 (5 bases). The length of the CDR3 is 16 residues. With 4 bases removed from V and 5 bases from J, the gap between germline ends came to 21 bases. CDR1 is MNHEY and CDR2 is SMNVEV in the germline V gene (reference sequence).

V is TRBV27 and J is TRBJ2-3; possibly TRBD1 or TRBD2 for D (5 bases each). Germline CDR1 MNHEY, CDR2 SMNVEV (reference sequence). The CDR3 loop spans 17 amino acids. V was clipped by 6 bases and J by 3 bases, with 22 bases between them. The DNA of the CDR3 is TGTGCCAGCAGCCCTTGGCGGACCGGGACCCTAACAGATACGCAGTATTTT. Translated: CASSPWRTGTLTDTQYF.

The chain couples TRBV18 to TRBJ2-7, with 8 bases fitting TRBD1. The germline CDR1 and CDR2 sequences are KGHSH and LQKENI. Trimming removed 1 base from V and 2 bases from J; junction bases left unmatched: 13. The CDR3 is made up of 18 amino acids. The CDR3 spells CASSPLRGGPGQAYEQYF. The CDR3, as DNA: TGTGCCAGCTCACCACTTCGCGGAGGCCCGGGACAGGCCTACGAGCAGTACTTC. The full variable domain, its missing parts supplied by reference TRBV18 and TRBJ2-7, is NAGVMQNPRHLVRRRGQEARLRCSPMKGHSHVYWYRQLPEEGLKFMVYLQKENIIDESGMPKERFSAEFPKEGPSILRIQQVVRGDSAAYFCASSPLRGGPGQAYEQYFGPGTRLTVT.

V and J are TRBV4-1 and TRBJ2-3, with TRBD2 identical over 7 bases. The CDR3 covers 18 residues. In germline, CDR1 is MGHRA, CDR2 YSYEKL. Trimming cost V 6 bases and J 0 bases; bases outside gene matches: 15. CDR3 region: CASSPGLLSLTSTDTQYF. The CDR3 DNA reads TGCGCCAGCAGTCCGGGACTACTGTCATTGACTAGCACAGATACGCAGTATTTT.

The CDR3 spells CASSVDPGTGILYEQFF. As DNA, the CDR3 is TGTGCCAGCAGCGTTGACCCCGGGACAGGGATTTTATATGAGCAGTTCTTC. This chain uses TRBV9 with TRBJ2-1, with TRBD1 identical over 9 bases. CDR3 length: 17 amino acids. Germline CDR1 SGDLS, CDR2 YYNGEE. Trimming at V came to 2 bases and at J to 8 bases, leaving 14 bases not matched to a gene.

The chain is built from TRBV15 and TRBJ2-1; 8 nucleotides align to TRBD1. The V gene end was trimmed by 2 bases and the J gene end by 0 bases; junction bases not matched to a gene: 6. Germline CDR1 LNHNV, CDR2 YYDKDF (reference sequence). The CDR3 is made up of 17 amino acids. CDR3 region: CATSRPTGVHSYNEQFF. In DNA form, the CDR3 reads TGTGCCACCAGCAGACCGACAGGGGTCCACTCCTACAATGAGCAGTTCTTC.

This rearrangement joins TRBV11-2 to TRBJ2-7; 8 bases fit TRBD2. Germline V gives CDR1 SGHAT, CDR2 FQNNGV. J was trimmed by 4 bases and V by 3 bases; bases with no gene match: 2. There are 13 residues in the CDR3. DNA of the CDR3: TGTGCCAGCAGCTTTCGGGGGGGGTACGAGCAGTACTTC. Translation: CASSFRGGYEQYF.

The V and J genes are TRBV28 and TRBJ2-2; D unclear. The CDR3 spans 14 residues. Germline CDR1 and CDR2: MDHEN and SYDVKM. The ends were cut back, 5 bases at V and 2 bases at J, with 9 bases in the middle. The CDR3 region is CASSPTRNTGELFF. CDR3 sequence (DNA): TGTGCCAGCAGTCCAACAAGAAACACCGGGGAGCTGTTTTTT.

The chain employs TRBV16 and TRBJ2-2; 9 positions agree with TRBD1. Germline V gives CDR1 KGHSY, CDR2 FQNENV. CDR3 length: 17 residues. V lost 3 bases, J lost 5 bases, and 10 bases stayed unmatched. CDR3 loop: CASSHTLRTGETGELFF. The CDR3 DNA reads TGTGCCAGCAGCCACACCCTGAGGACAGGGGAGACCGGGGAGCTGTTTTTT.

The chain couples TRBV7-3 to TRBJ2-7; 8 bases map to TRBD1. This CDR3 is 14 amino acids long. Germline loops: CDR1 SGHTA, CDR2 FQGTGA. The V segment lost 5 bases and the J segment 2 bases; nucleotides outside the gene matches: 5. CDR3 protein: CASSPGQGTYEQYF. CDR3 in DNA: TGTGCCAGCAGCCCAGGACAGGGTACCTACGAGCAGTACTTC.

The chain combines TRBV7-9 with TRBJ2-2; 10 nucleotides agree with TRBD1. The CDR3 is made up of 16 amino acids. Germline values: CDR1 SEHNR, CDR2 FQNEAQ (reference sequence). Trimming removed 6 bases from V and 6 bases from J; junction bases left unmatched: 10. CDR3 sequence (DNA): TGTGCCAGCAGGAACCGGGACAGGGGTTTCGCCGGGGAGCTGTTTTTT. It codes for CASRNRDRGFAGELFF.

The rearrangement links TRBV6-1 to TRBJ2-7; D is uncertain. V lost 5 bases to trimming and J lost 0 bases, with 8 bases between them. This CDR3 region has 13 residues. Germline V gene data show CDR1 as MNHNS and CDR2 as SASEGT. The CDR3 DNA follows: TGTGCCAGCAGTAAGCGAAGCTCCTACGAGCAGTACTTC. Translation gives CASSKRSSYEQYF.

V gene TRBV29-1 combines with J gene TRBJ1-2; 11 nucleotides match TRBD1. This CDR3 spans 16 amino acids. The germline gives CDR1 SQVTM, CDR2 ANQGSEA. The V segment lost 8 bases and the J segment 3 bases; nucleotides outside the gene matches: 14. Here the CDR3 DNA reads TGCAGCACCCCCACCCTGGACAGGGGGCAATACTATGGCTACACCTTC. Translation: CSTPTLDRGQYYGYTF. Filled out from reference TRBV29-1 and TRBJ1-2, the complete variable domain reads SAVISQKPSRDICQRGTSLTIQCQVDSQVTMMFWYRQQPGQSLTLIATANQGSEATYESGFVIDKFPISRPNLTFSTLTVSNMSPEDSSIYLCSTPTLDRGQYYGYTFGSGTRLTVV.

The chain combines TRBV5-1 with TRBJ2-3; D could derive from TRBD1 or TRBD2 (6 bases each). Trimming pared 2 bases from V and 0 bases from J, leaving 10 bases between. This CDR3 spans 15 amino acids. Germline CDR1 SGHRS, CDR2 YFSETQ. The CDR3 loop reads CASSFWGASTDTQYF. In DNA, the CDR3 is TGCGCCAGCAGCTTTTGGGGGGCTAGCACAGATACGCAGTATTTT.